A single sample is the source of the 15 T cell receptor beta chains below, sequenced in a study of cytomegalovirus exposure and HLA in healthy donors. In the PCR, 60 Vbeta and 13 Jbeta primers were used. Data came from immunoSEQ multiplex PCR; TCRdb stores just in-frame clones and leaves some out. The sample records fewer than 200,000 clones, around 82% being singletons. The specimen was PBMCs. These TCRs come from a male donor in good health and CMV-seronegative.

The chain has TRBV18 and TRBJ1-3, with 7 bases that match TRBD1. Per the germline V gene, CDR1 is KGHSH and CDR2 is LQKENI. Trimming cost V 3 bases and J 4 bases; bases outside gene matches: 12. The CDR3 is 17 amino acids. The CDR3 nucleotides read TGTGCCAGCTCACCTTTAGGAGTGACAGGGCCCGGAAACACCATATATTTT. Translating it yields CASSPLGVTGPGNTIYF.

The J gene is TRBJ1-1, the V gene TRBV25-1; TRBD1 matches 8 bases. Trimming at V came to 5 bases and at J to 11 bases, leaving 4 bases not matched to a gene. The CDR3 runs 11 residues. Germline V gene data show CDR1 as MGHDK and CDR2 as SYGVNS. The CDR3 sequence is CASSFQGAAFF. CDR3 nucleotide sequence: TGTGCCAGCAGTTTCCAGGGGGCGGCTTTCTTT.

This chain joins TRBV19 and TRBJ1-2; 9 bases match TRBD1. Germline CDR1 reads LNHDA; CDR2 reads SQIVND (reference sequence). This CDR3 has 14 residues. V gave up 6 bases and J gave up 5 bases; unmatched junction bases: 7. The CDR3 DNA sequence: TGTGCCAGTAGGACCCGGGACAGGGCATATGGCTACACCTTC. Protein product: CASRTRDRAYGYTF.

The gene calls are TRBV10-3 and TRBJ2-7; tentative D call: TRBD1 (6 bases). The CDR3 length is 15 residues. V dropped 3 bases and J dropped 2 bases, with 14 bases sitting between them. Germline V gene sequence: CDR1 ENHRY, CDR2 SYGVKD. The CDR3 DNA sequence: TGTGCCATCAGTGACCCCCTAAGGGGGACCTACGAGCAGTACTTC. As protein: CAISDPLRGTYEQYF.

The chain is built from TRBV6-6 and TRBJ1-1, with D tentatively TRBD1 (6 bases). Germline values: CDR1 MNHNY, CDR2 SVGAGI (reference sequence). CDR3 length: 14 residues. V dropped 6 bases and J dropped 1 base, with 12 bases sitting between them. The chain's CDR3 is CASRIDRTNTEAFF. The CDR3, as DNA: TGTGCCAGCAGGATAGACAGGACGAACACTGAAGCTTTCTTT.

This chain links TRBV10-3 with TRBJ2-7; 7 nucleotides agree with TRBD1. The CDR3 runs 13 residues. Per the germline V gene, CDR1 is ENHRY and CDR2 is SYGVKD. V shed 7 bases, J shed 2 bases, and the junction held 5 bases outside the gene matches. This CDR3 is CAIKSGQTYEQYF. The DNA of the CDR3 is TGTGCCATCAAATCGGGACAGACCTACGAGCAGTACTTC.

The J gene is TRBJ1-1, the V gene TRBV18, with TRBD1 as a possible D gene (5 bases). CDR1 and CDR2 (germline): KGHSH, LQKENI. This CDR3 is 14 amino acids long. V lost 2 bases, J lost 1 base, and 8 bases lay in between. CDR3 sequence: CASSPVTGNTEAFF. The CDR3 nucleotides are TGTGCCAGCTCACCAGTTACAGGGAACACTGAAGCTTTCTTT.

This chain links TRBV10-3 with TRBJ2-1; 9 positions agree with TRBD1. Trimming took 5 bases from V and 5 from J; bases not matched to a gene: 4. The length of the CDR3 is 14 residues. Germline V gene lookup returns CDR1 ENHRY and CDR2 SYGVKD. The DNA for the CDR3 is TGTGCCATCAGTACAGGGGGCCAGGACAATGAGCAGTTCTTC. Translating gives CAISTGGQDNEQFF.

This chain joins TRBV19 and TRBJ1-5, with 8 bases identical to TRBD1. V lost 2 bases and J lost 6; bases outside the gene matches: 9. This CDR3 spans 16 amino acids. Germline loops: CDR1 LNHDA, CDR2 SQIVND (reference sequence). The chain's CDR3 is CASSISPDRGGQPQHF. CDR3 bases: TGTGCCAGTAGTATATCCCCAGACAGGGGTGGTCAGCCCCAGCATTTT.

This clone was counted between two and nine times. V is TRBV27 and J is TRBJ2-1; TRBD2 matches at 8 bases. This CDR3 region has 15 residues. Unmatched junction bases numbered 1, after V lost 2 bases and J lost 1 base. CDR1 is MNHEY and CDR2 is SMNVEV in the germline V gene (reference sequence). DNA for the CDR3: TGTGCCAGCAGTTTAGGCGGGAGGTCCTACAATGAGCAGTTCTTC. It specifies CASSLGGRSYNEQFF.

This rearrangement joins TRBV12-5 to TRBJ1-3; 7 nucleotides agree with TRBD1. CDR1 and CDR2 (germline): LGHNT, FRNRAP. J gave up 0 bases and V 3 bases, and 5 bases lay outside the gene matches. The CDR3 is 16 amino acids. The CDR3, as DNA: TGTGCTAGTGGTTTCAACAGGGGAGGCTCTGGAAACACCATATATTTT. As protein: CASGFNRGGSGNTIYF.

V gene TRBV21-1 combines with J gene TRBJ1-1. TRBV21-1 is labeled a pseudogene. The CDR3 has 15 amino acids. The CDR3 sequence: CASSRGGGVNTEAFF. In nucleotides, the CDR3 is TGTGCCAGCAGCCGGGGGGGAGGGGTGAACACTGAAGCTTTCTTT.

The gene calls are TRBV7-9 and TRBJ2-7; perhaps TRBD2 as D (6 bases). V lost 6 bases, J lost 4 bases, and 16 bases lay in between. Per germline, CDR1 SEHNR and CDR2 FQNEAQ (reference sequence). This CDR3 has 14 residues. The CDR3 here is CASSPRNGGYEQYF. CDR3 nucleotide sequence: TGTGCCAGCAGTCCAAGAAATGGGGGGTACGAGCAGTACTTC.

V is TRBV7-6 and J is TRBJ2-4, with D maybe TRBD1 (6 bases). V was trimmed by 1 base and J by 6 bases, leaving 19 bases between them. Germline V gene data show CDR1 as SGHVS and CDR2 as FNYEAQ. CDR3 length equals 17 residues. CDR3 sequence: CASSLEGYSEQGNIQYF. As DNA, the CDR3 is TGTGCCAGCAGCTTAGAGGGATATAGCGAACAGGGAAACATTCAGTACTTC.

The chain has TRBV27 and TRBJ1-1; 8 nucleotides line up with TRBD1. V trimming: 7 bases; J trimming: 0 bases; junction bases outside the gene matches: 10. In germline, CDR1 is MNHEY, CDR2 SMNVEV (reference sequence). This CDR3 is built from 16 residues. The CDR3 loop is CASIPDRALMNTEAFF. The CDR3 DNA reads as TGTGCCAGCATTCCGGACAGGGCACTCATGAACACTGAAGCTTTCTTT.